These 31 T cell receptor beta chains came from one sample sequenced in a study of T cells in Graves' hyperthyroidism and ophthalmopathy (dated by TCRdb to between 2019 and 2020). Libraries came from multiplex PCR. TCRdb names Illumina HiSeq 2000 as the instrument used. TCR beta CDR3 regions were amplified from RNA transcripts. A first-round RT-PCR of the TCR CDR3 used the HTBI primer set with the Qiagen OneStep RT-PCR kit. TCRdb ran its own pipeline on the public reads, namely fastp trimming at Q25 and MiXCR clone calling, and kept in-frame beta chains. Rows matching on CDR3 protein sequence are summarized as one entry with the most common DNA and genes. This sample gives some 600,000 distinct CDR3 sequences in total; more than 11% of them show up just once. Clones ranked in the top ten supply under 7% of the sample. Input material: blood. The receptors stem from a woman aged 25 to 39 with Graves' hyperthyroidism that later progressed to Graves' ophthalmopathy.

This clonotype was found many times. This chain connects TRBV5-1 to TRBJ2-7; 11 nucleotides match TRBD2. Germline V gene sequence: CDR1 SGHRS, CDR2 YFSETQ. The junction had 5 bases not matched to a gene; V was cut back by 4 bases and J by 5 bases. The CDR3 has 14 amino acids. DNA for the CDR3: TGCGCCAGCAGCCTTCGACTAGCGGGGAACGAGCAGTACTTC. Translating gives CASSLRLAGNEQYF.

This clonotype was seen only a few times. The chain combines TRBV6-9 with TRBJ2-7; D perhaps matches TRBD2 (5 bases). Germline V gives CDR1 MNHGY, CDR2 SVAAGI. The CDR3 covers 15 residues. Trimming removed 3 bases from V and 7 bases from J, with 19 bases in between. DNA for the CDR3: TGTGCCAGCAGTTACCCCATATCACCCTCGGGGGAGCAGTACTTC. Protein: CASSYPISPSGEQYF.

This clonotype was seen repeatedly, ten times or more. The genes are TRBV5-6 and TRBJ1-1; D remains unclear. V lost 5 bases to trimming and J lost 10 bases, with 15 bases between them. Germline V gene data show CDR1 as SGHDT and CDR2 as YYEEEE. The CDR3 length is 12 residues. Here the CDR3 DNA reads TGTGCCAGCAGTTGGCAGGCGGAGGGAGCTTTCTTT. As protein: CASSWQAEGAFF.

This rearrangement joins TRBV30 to TRBJ2-3; D unresolved. The germline V gene encodes CDR1 GTSNPN and CDR2 SVGIG (reference sequence). The CDR3 runs to 12 residues. V dropped 5 bases and J dropped 5 bases, with 11 bases sitting between them. The CDR3 region is CAWGRSRDTQYF. Here the CDR3 DNA reads TGTGCCTGGGGTCGATCCAGAGATACGCAGTATTTT. The variable domain in full, with the rest retrieved from reference TRBV30 and TRBJ2-3, is SQTIHQWPATLVQPVGSPLSLECTVEGTSNPNLYWYRQAAGRGLQLLFYSVGIGQISSEVPQNLSASRPQDRQFILSSKKLLLSDSGFYLCAWGRSRDTQYFGPGTRLTVL.

This clonotype showed up many times. The genes are TRBV2 and TRBJ1-5; D remains ambiguous. CDR3 length: 15 residues. CDR1 and CDR2 from the germline V gene are SNHLY and FYNNEI. V lost 4 bases, J lost 0 bases, and 10 bases lay in between. The CDR3 nucleotides read TGTGCCAGCAGTGGCGAAAGGGTTAGCAATCAGCCCCAGCATTTT. Protein sequence: CASSGERVSNQPQHF.

At least ten counts were recorded for this clonotype. This rearrangement joins TRBV20-1 to TRBJ2-1; D might be TRBD2 (6 bases). CDR1 is DFQATT and CDR2 is SNEGSKA in the germline V gene (reference sequence). Deletions cut 3 bases from V and 4 bases from J, with 10 bases between. The length of the CDR3 is 13 residues. CDR3 in DNA: TGCAGTGCTAGCGGGAGACCATACAATGAGCAGTTCTTC. Protein: CSASGRPYNEQFF.

On this clonotype: A much bigger clone sits one base away, suggesting this may be a read error. The rearrangement links TRBV5-1 to TRBJ2-3; 9 positions match TRBD2. The CDR3 length is 16 residues. The J segment lost 2 bases and the V segment lost 10 bases, leaving 14 bases of the junction unmatched. Germline V gene data show CDR1 as SGHRS and CDR2 as YFSETQ. CDR3 bases: TGCGCCTGCACCCCCCTGGCGGGAGGGACCACAGATACGCAGTATTTT. Encoded protein: CACTPLAGGTTDTQYF.

This clonotype was recorded many times. This clone may be a read error of a much larger clone one base away. This chain joins TRBV12-3 or TRBV12-4 and TRBJ1-1; D perhaps matches TRBD1 (5 bases). This CDR3 has 13 amino acids. The CDR3 nucleotides are TGTGCCGGCAGTTTAATAGAGGGGACTGAAGCTTTCTTT. Residues: CAGSLIEGTEAFF.

CDR3 sequence reads: CAWSGGRPPYEQYF. CDR3 nucleotide sequence: TGTGCCTGGAGTGGCGGGAGGCCCCCCTACGAGCAGTACTTC. The chain carries TRBV30 and TRBJ2-7; 8 nucleotides align to TRBD2. This CDR3 region has 14 residues. V shed 1 base and J 2 bases; nucleotides not matched to a gene: 4. The V gene's germline CDR1 is GTSNPN and CDR2 SVGIG (reference sequence).

The chain has TRBV4-2 and TRBJ2-1; no clear D gene. The V end was cut by 0 bases, the J end by 2 bases, with 8 bases between. Germline V gives CDR1 LGHNA, CDR2 YNFKEQ. The CDR3 contains 15 residues. The CDR3 spells CASSQEASTYNEQFF. CDR3 DNA sequence: TGTGCCAGCAGCCAAGAGGCCTCAACCTACAATGAGCAGTTCTTC.

This clonotype was seen many times. This sequence joins TRBV5-1 and TRBJ1-6; 7 bases are a match to TRBD1. Germline V CDR1 and CDR2: SGHRS, YFSETQ. Trimming cost V 3 bases and J 7 bases; bases outside gene matches: 10. The CDR3 length is 16 residues. CDR3 region: CASSSGGDSVNSPLHF. In nucleotides, the CDR3 is TGCGCCAGCAGCTCGGGGGGGGACAGCGTGAATTCACCCCTCCACTTT.

The table lists this clonotype with many counts. The chain carries TRBV4-2 and TRBJ1-5, with D unresolved. Looked up from germline, CDR1 is LGHNA and CDR2 is YNFKEQ. This CDR3 spans 15 amino acids. V shed 0 bases and J shed 0 bases, with 6 bases lying between them. The CDR3 region is CASSQEGYSNQPQHF. The CDR3 DNA is TGTGCCAGCAGCCAAGAAGGGTATAGCAATCAGCCCCAGCATTTT.

This clonotype was seen once. Since a much larger clone is just one base distant, this may be a read error. Because the CDR3's place on the DNA is in doubt, the DNA is left out and the CDR3 is given as listed by TCRdb. V is TRBV27 and J is TRBJ1-2; TRBD1, the D gene given by the table, was not confirmed from the DNA. Germline V CDR1 and CDR2: MNHEY, SMNVEV (reference sequence). Inclusive of both ends, the CDR3 amounts to 13 amino acids. CDR3 in amino acids: CATKSRGNYGCTF.

V gene TRBV6-1 combines with J gene TRBJ2-7; D call uncertain. V lost 8 bases and J lost 2, with 10 bases in between. The CDR3 is 12 residues long. The germline V gene has CDR1 MNHNS and CDR2 SASEGT. For the CDR3, the DNA is TGTGCCAGCGGATATAGGCCCTACGAGCAGTACTTC. This gives the protein CASGYRPYEQYF.

Of note for this clonotype: Just one base apart from a much larger clone, this may be a read error. This chain joins TRBV20-1 and TRBJ2-7, with 8 bases aligning to TRBD1. The junction had 13 bases not matched to a gene; V was cut back by 6 bases and J by 6 bases. The CDR3 loop spans 14 amino acids. Germline CDR1 and CDR2: DFQATT and SNEGSKA (reference sequence). Here the CDR3 DNA reads TGCAGTGCCCCACCCGGGACAGGACGCTTCGAGCAGTACTTC. Amino acids: CSAPPGTGRFEQYF.

V and J are TRBV4-2 and TRBJ1-5; 11 bases are shared with TRBD1. After removal of 1 base from V and 6 bases from J, the junction contained 2 bases not matched to a gene. Germline CDR1 and CDR2: LGHNA and YNFKEQ. The CDR3 consists of 15 residues. CDR3 sequence: CASSQGTGGSQPQHF. DNA of the CDR3: TGTGCCAGCAGCCAAGGGACAGGGGGCAGTCAGCCCCAGCATTTT.

In its sample, this clonotype was seen many times. V usage is TRBV3-1 and J usage is TRBJ2-5; 10 bases fit TRBD2. CDR1 is LGHDT and CDR2 is YNNKEL in the germline V gene (reference sequence). J gave up 6 bases and V 0 bases, and 10 bases lay outside the gene matches. This CDR3 has 17 amino acids. The CDR3 sequence is CASSQDGVAGGSQTQYF. CDR3 nucleotide sequence: TGTGCCAGCAGCCAAGATGGAGTAGCGGGAGGCTCGCAGACCCAGTACTTC.

Ten or more counts support this clonotype. The chain uses TRBV9 and TRBJ1-4; a possible D gene is TRBD1 (6 bases). CDR3 length: 12 amino acids. Germline V gene sequence: CDR1 SGDLS, CDR2 YYNGEE. V was trimmed by 3 bases and J by 7 bases, leaving 7 bases between them. CDR3 in amino acids: CASSADSEKLFF. The CDR3 region has the DNA TGTGCCAGCAGCGCGGACAGTGAAAAACTGTTTTTT.

The genes are TRBV27 and TRBJ1-5; 8 nucleotides agree with TRBD1. The CDR3 spans 14 residues. CDR1 and CDR2 from the germline V gene are MNHEY and SMNVEV (reference sequence). Trimming at V came to 1 base and at J to 7 bases, leaving 3 bases not matched to a gene. In DNA form, the CDR3 reads TGTGCCAGCAGTTTATGGTCAGGGGGCCAGCCCCAGCATTTT. As protein: CASSLWSGGQPQHF.

This clonotype was seen many times. The chain has TRBV28 and TRBJ1-4; 7 nucleotides align to TRBD1. The trim removed 3 bases at V and 7 bases at J, leaving 2 bases unmatched. This CDR3 spans 13 amino acids. Per the germline V gene, CDR1 is MDHEN and CDR2 is SYDVKM. The CDR3 nucleotides are TGTGCCAGCAGTTTGACAGGGAGTGAAAAACTGTTTTTT. Protein product: CASSLTGSEKLFF.

This clonotype was observed at least ten times. The genes are TRBV29-1 and TRBJ2-2; D is unclear. In germline, CDR1 is SQVTM, CDR2 ANQGSEA. The CDR3 has 12 residues. Trimming pared 7 bases from V and 6 bases from J, leaving 12 bases between. CDR3 DNA: TGCAGCGCCACTGAGCCGGCCGGGGAGCTGTTTTTT. Its translation is CSATEPAGELFF.

In DNA form, the CDR3 reads TGTGCCAGCAAACCGACAGGGGCGACTGAAGCTTTCTTT. Translated, it gives CASKPTGATEAFF. The V and J genes are TRBV28 and TRBJ1-1; the match to TRBD1 covers 8 bases. Germline lookup yields CDR1 MDHEN and CDR2 SYDVKM. J lost 5 bases, V lost 7 bases, and 6 bases had no gene match. This CDR3 has 13 amino acids.

This clonotype was found many times. V usage is TRBV27 and J usage is TRBJ2-5, with a tentative D call TRBD2 (5 bases). Trimming removed 4 bases at V and 3 bases at J, with 12 bases between. Germline V gene data show CDR1 as MNHEY and CDR2 as SMNVEV (reference sequence). This CDR3 has 14 amino acids. In DNA, the CDR3 is TGTGCCAGCAGTTCCCATCTAGCAGAAGAGACCCAGTACTTC. It translates to CASSSHLAEETQYF.

As concerns this clonotype: This sequence may be a read error, since a much larger clone differs from it by one base. J is TRBJ2-7 and V is TRBV29-1, with TRBD1 matching 8 bases. CDR1 is SQVTM and CDR2 is ANQGSEA in the germline V gene. The CDR3 is 14 residues long. The CDR3 here is CGVASQGAAYEQYF. The CDR3 DNA follows: TGCGGCGTTGCCTCGCAGGGGGCAGCTTACGAGCAGTACTTC.

V and J are TRBV29-1 and TRBJ2-1, with D possibly matching TRBD2 (5 bases). The CDR3 consists of 12 residues. V gave up 1 base and J gave up 9 bases, with 10 bases separating them. CDR1 is SQVTM and CDR2 is ANQGSEA in the germline V gene. CDR3 protein: CSVEAGSTEQFF. Here the CDR3 DNA reads TGCAGCGTTGAAGCGGGATCAACTGAGCAGTTCTTC.

The table lists this clonotype with many counts. The CDR3 here is CASWGGGSNTEAFF. In nucleotides, the CDR3 is TGTGCCAGCTGGGGGGGGGGGTCGAACACTGAAGCTTTCTTT. The rearrangement uses TRBV28 and TRBJ1-1, with a weak D call TRBD1 (5 bases). Trimming left V 8 bases short and J 1 base short, with 14 bases between. Germline CDR1 and CDR2: MDHEN and SYDVKM. This CDR3 has 14 amino acids.

In its sample, this clonotype was seen many times. The chain couples TRBV27 to TRBJ2-3; TRBD1 is a possible D gene (6 bases). The CDR3 spans 16 residues. Trimming shortened V by 2 bases and J by 6 bases, and 18 bases separated the two germline ends. Germline assignment: CDR1 MNHEY and CDR2 SMNVEV (reference sequence). The CDR3 coding sequence is TGTGCCAGCAGTTTACCGACAGGCCTTAGGGGCGATACGCAGTATTTT. Translating it yields CASSLPTGLRGDTQYF.

Ten or more counts support this clonotype. V gene TRBV27 combines with J gene TRBJ2-2, with 10 bases matching TRBD2. Unmatched junction bases numbered 11, after V lost 6 bases and J lost 1 base. The CDR3 runs to 18 residues. Germline lookup yields CDR1 MNHEY and CDR2 SMNVEV (reference sequence). The CDR3 DNA reads TGTGCCAGCAGCGAAGTCCTAGCGGGGGACGGGAACACCGGGGAGCTGTTTTTT. The encoded protein is CASSEVLAGDGNTGELFF.

Only a few counts were recorded for this clonotype. The V gene is TRBV3-1, the J gene TRBJ2-1, with D unresolved. The V end lost 1 base, the J end lost 7 bases, and 5 bases lay between the germline ends. From germline, CDR1 is LGHDT and CDR2 YNNKEL (reference sequence). This CDR3 comprises 12 residues. The CDR3 nucleotides are TGTGCCAGCAGCCAAGTCCGGAATGAGCAGTTCTTC. It codes for CASSQVRNEQFF.

This rearrangement joins TRBV12-3 or TRBV12-4 to TRBJ2-7; D may correspond to TRBD1 or TRBD2 (6 bases each). The germline V and J ends were trimmed by 10 bases and 0 bases, with 10 bases remaining between them. The CDR3 consists of 12 residues. CDR3 nucleotide sequence: TGTGCCACGAAGGGGGGCTCCTACGAGCAGTACTTC. Protein: CATKGGSYEQYF.

This clonotype was detected many times. J is TRBJ1-1 and V is TRBV6-1, with D possibly matching TRBD1 (6 bases). Germline loops: CDR1 MNHNS, CDR2 SASEGT. Trimming cost V 5 bases and J 4 bases, with 14 bases left between them. The CDR3 is 14 residues long. In DNA, the CDR3 is TGTGCCAGCAGTCCCAGGGGATTTGGCACTGAAGCTTTCTTT. Translating it yields CASSPRGFGTEAFF.